The 25 T cell receptor beta chains in this list originate from one sample, sequenced in a study of cytomegalovirus exposure and HLA in healthy donors (dated by TCRdb to between 2016 and 2019). The library relied on the immunoSEQ multiplex PCR assay. For the multiplex PCR, a mixture combining 60 forward primers for TCR Vbeta segments and 13 reverse primers for TCR Jbeta segments was used. The table comes from immuneACCESS by way of TCRdb, which keeps in-frame sequences with V and J called. Part of the clones is missing from these tables; in studies checked, under half for an unresolved V gene and the rest for unknown reasons. This sample is represented by about 110,000 clones; 75% to 85% of them were singletons. The ten largest clonotypes hold 2.5% to 3.5% of the sample. Sequencing used PBMCs. The receptors stem from a woman aged 18-35 years in good health and CMV-seropositive.

This rearrangement joins TRBV5-1 to TRBJ1-1, with D possibly matching TRBD1 (5 bases). The CDR3 runs to 15 residues. Germline CDR1 is SGHRS and CDR2 is YFSETQ. Trimming stripped 4 bases from V and 3 bases from J, with 16 bases between. DNA of the CDR3: TGCGCCAGCAGCATGGGACCCCTGGGAGACACTGAAGCTTTCTTT. As protein: CASSMGPLGDTEAFF.

The rearrangement links TRBV28 to TRBJ2-3, with a possible D match to TRBD2 (5 bases). Trimming pared 4 bases from V and 0 bases from J, leaving 14 bases between. The V gene's germline CDR1 is MDHEN and CDR2 SYDVKM. The CDR3 contains 16 residues. This CDR3 reads CASSSIDSASTDTQYF. In DNA, the CDR3 is TGTGCCAGCAGTTCCATAGATAGCGCGAGCACAGATACGCAGTATTTT.

This sequence joins TRBV10-3 and TRBJ2-5; possibly TRBD1 for D (6 bases). Germline assignment: CDR1 ENHRY and CDR2 SYGVKD. This CDR3 is 15 amino acids long. Trimming left V 8 bases short and J 1 base short, with 17 bases between. CDR3 nucleotide sequence: TGTGCCATCGGCGCGGACAGTCCCCTCCAAGAGACCCAGTACTTC. The encoded protein is CAIGADSPLQETQYF.

This clone has only a few counts. The chain joins TRBV7-9 to TRBJ2-1; 9 nucleotides agree with TRBD2. Per the germline V gene, CDR1 is SEHNR and CDR2 is FQNEAQ (reference sequence). The CDR3 totals 15 residues. Trimming took 2 bases from V and 10 from J; bases not matched to a gene: 9. The CDR3 here is CASSLSGGRAREQFF. DNA for the CDR3: TGTGCCAGCAGCTTATCTGGCGGGAGGGCTCGGGAGCAGTTCTTC.

The chain employs TRBV5-1 and TRBJ2-1; 7 nucleotides align to TRBD2. CDR3 size: 18 residues. Trimming cost V 4 bases and J 3 bases; bases outside gene matches: 16. Germline lookup yields CDR1 SGHRS and CDR2 YFSETQ. Here the CDR3 reads CASSPGDYIWGYYNEQFF. The DNA of the CDR3 is TGCGCCAGCAGCCCGGGGGACTACATCTGGGGATACTACAATGAGCAGTTCTTC. The full variable domain, completed using reference TRBV5-1 and TRBJ2-1, is KAGVTQTPRYLIKTRGQQVTLSCSPISGHRSVSWYQQTPGQGLQFLFEYFSETQRNKGNFPGRFSGRQFSNSRSEMNVSTLELGDSALYLCASSPGDYIWGYYNEQFFGPGTRLTVL.

The chain is built from TRBV6-5 and TRBJ1-3; 7 bases fit TRBD1. The CDR3 loop spans 15 amino acids. The germline CDR1 and CDR2 sequences are MNHEY and SVGAGI. The J segment lost 3 bases and the V segment lost 6 bases, leaving 8 bases of the junction unmatched. In DNA form, the CDR3 reads TGTGCCAGCAGCTGGACAGGATTAAATGGAAACACCATATATTTT. Translating it yields CASSWTGLNGNTIYF.

The chain uses TRBV9 and TRBJ2-1; D is possibly TRBD2 (6 bases). The CDR3 loop spans 14 amino acids. Germline V CDR1 and CDR2: SGDLS, YYNGEE. The V end was cut by 4 bases, the J end by 3 bases, with 11 bases between. CDR3 coding DNA: TGTGCCAGCAGCCCCGGGGACTTCTACAATGAGCAGTTCTTC. It codes for CASSPGDFYNEQFF.

This chain uses TRBV14 with TRBJ2-7; 14 bases fit TRBD2. The CDR3 covers 17 residues. Germline V lookup: CDR1 SGHDN, CDR2 FVKESK. V shed 4 bases and J 6 bases; nucleotides not matched to a gene: 11. This CDR3 reads CASSPPGLAGDPVEQYF. The CDR3 DNA reads TGTGCCAGCAGCCCACCGGGACTAGCGGGAGATCCGGTCGAGCAGTACTTC.

The V gene is TRBV27, the J gene TRBJ2-7; 7 nucleotides agree with TRBD2. V was pared by 6 bases and J by 3 bases, with 5 bases of the junction left unmatched. This CDR3 spans 13 amino acids. Germline CDR1 MNHEY, CDR2 SMNVEV (reference sequence). CDR3 in amino acids: CASSLGTNYEQYF. The DNA for the CDR3 is TGTGCCAGCAGCCTCGGGACTAACTACGAGCAGTACTTC.

V gene TRBV7-9 combines with J gene TRBJ1-5, with 7 bases aligning to TRBD1. The CDR3 is made up of 14 amino acids. Germline V CDR1 and CDR2: SEHNR, FQNEAQ (reference sequence). V shed 5 bases and J 3 bases; nucleotides not matched to a gene: 4. CDR3 loop: CASSIQGINQPQHF. The CDR3 bases are TGTGCCAGCAGCATACAGGGGATCAATCAGCCCCAGCATTTT.

This clone has just a few counts. V gene TRBV5-1 combines with J gene TRBJ2-2, with 7 bases fitting TRBD2. Germline V gene sequence: CDR1 SGHRS, CDR2 YFSETQ. The CDR3 is made up of 15 amino acids. The V gene end was trimmed by 2 bases and the J gene end by 2 bases; junction bases not matched to a gene: 3. The CDR3 DNA follows: TGCGCCAGCAGCTTCGGACTAGGTAACACCGGGGAGCTGTTTTTT. Its translation: CASSFGLGNTGELFF.

The genes are TRBV6-5 and TRBJ1-2; no clear D gene. Looked up from germline, CDR1 is MNHEY and CDR2 is SVGAGI. The CDR3 extends over 11 amino acids. The germline V and J ends were trimmed by 7 bases and 7 bases, with 10 bases remaining between them. The CDR3 spells CASIHRGGYTF. The CDR3 region has the DNA TGTGCCAGCATCCATCGGGGTGGCTACACCTTC.

The chain is built from TRBV6-1 and TRBJ2-7; 7 bases fit TRBD1. The CDR3 runs 14 residues. V lost 6 bases to trimming and J lost 1 base; unmatched junction nucleotides: 6. CDR1 and CDR2 from the germline V gene are MNHNS and SASEGT. The CDR3 DNA sequence: TGTGCCAGCAGCTTAGACAGGGAATCCTACGAGCAGTACTTC. Translated: CASSLDRESYEQYF.

The J gene is TRBJ2-2, the V gene TRBV6-4; 8 nucleotides align to TRBD2. Germline V lookup: CDR1 MRHNA, CDR2 SNTAGT. J gave up 1 base and V 3 bases, and 10 bases lay outside the gene matches. This CDR3 comprises 18 residues. The CDR3 protein is CASSEGAGAGGNTGELFF. The DNA of the CDR3 is TGTGCCAGCAGTGAAGGGGCCGGGGCGGGAGGGAACACCGGGGAGCTGTTTTTT.

The chain carries TRBV4-1 and TRBJ1-5; the D gene is possibly TRBD1 (6 bases). V was pared by 6 bases and J by 5 bases, with 11 bases between. This CDR3 contains 13 residues. CDR1 is MGHRA and CDR2 is YSYEKL in the germline V gene. This CDR3 is CASRENRDQPQHF. DNA for the CDR3: TGCGCCAGCAGGGAAAACAGGGATCAGCCCCAGCATTTT.

This clone was found once. The chain joins TRBV5-1 to TRBJ2-7; maybe TRBD2 (6 bases). Trimming took 0 bases from V and 2 from J, leaving 12 bases between them. The CDR3 contains 15 residues. The germline V gene encodes CDR1 SGHRS and CDR2 YFSETQ. CDR3 bases: TGCGCCAGCAGCTTGGCGGGGGAGGCCCCCTACGAGCAGTACTTC. Translated: CASSLAGEAPYEQYF.

The genes are TRBV5-6 and TRBJ2-6, with D uncertain. The CDR3 consists of 16 residues. V shed 1 base and J shed 1 base, with 9 bases lying between them. The germline V gene has CDR1 SGHDT and CDR2 YYEEEE. The CDR3 nucleotides are TGTGCCAGCAGCTTGTTCAGGCGATCTGGGGCCAACGTCCTGACTTTC. Translating it yields CASSLFRRSGANVLTF.

This chain links TRBV5-1 with TRBJ2-3; 9 nucleotides line up with TRBD1. This CDR3 spans 18 amino acids. Per the germline V gene, CDR1 is SGHRS and CDR2 is YFSETQ. Trimming at V came to 0 bases and at J to 1 base, leaving 9 bases not matched to a gene. The CDR3 reads CASSLASTGGGGTDTQYF. In nucleotides, the CDR3 is TGCGCCAGCAGCTTGGCCTCGACAGGGGGAGGGGGCACAGATACGCAGTATTTT. Full variable domain (rest looked up from reference TRBV5-1 and TRBJ2-3): KAGVTQTPRYLIKTRGQQVTLSCSPISGHRSVSWYQQTPGQGLQFLFEYFSETQRNKGNFPGRFSGRQFSNSRSEMNVSTLELGDSALYLCASSLASTGGGGTDTQYFGPGTRLTVL.

The V gene is TRBV28, the J gene TRBJ1-4; the D gene is possibly TRBD1 (5 bases). V was shortened by 5 bases and J by 0 bases, with 10 bases between the two germline ends. The length of the CDR3 is 15 residues. CDR1 and CDR2 from the germline V gene are MDHEN and SYDVKM. The CDR3 region is CASSPLTATNEKLFF. The CDR3 region has the DNA TGTGCCAGCAGTCCGCTGACAGCAACTAATGAAAAACTGTTTTTT.

The chain has TRBV5-4 and TRBJ2-1, with 8 bases aligning to TRBD2. CDR1 is SGHNT and CDR2 is YYREEE in the germline V gene (reference sequence). The CDR3 totals 15 residues. The ends lost 4 bases at V and 3 bases at J; junction bases unmatched: 6. The CDR3 DNA sequence: TGTGCCAGCAGCCTGGGGACTAGTGGCTACAATGAGCAGTTCTTC. This codes for CASSLGTSGYNEQFF.

This sequence joins TRBV9 and TRBJ2-3; D possibly corresponds to TRBD1 (7 bases). The V end lost 4 bases, the J end lost 2 bases, and 11 bases lay between the germline ends. Germline CDR1 is SGDLS and CDR2 is YYNGEE. The CDR3 has 14 amino acids. CDR3 sequence reads: CASSIRGDTDTQYF. The DNA for the CDR3 is TGTGCCAGCAGCATCAGGGGGGACACAGATACGCAGTATTTT.

The CDR3: CASSYPGQGAYEQYF. CDR3 coding DNA: TGTGCCAGCAGTTACCCGGGACAGGGGGCATACGAGCAGTACTTC. The chain recombines TRBV6-6 with TRBJ2-7, with 12 bases identical to TRBD1. Germline V gives CDR1 MNHNY, CDR2 SVGAGI (reference sequence). Trimming took 2 bases from V and 4 from J; bases not matched to a gene: 3. This CDR3 contains 15 residues.

The J gene is TRBJ2-7, the V gene TRBV5-1, with 9 nucleotides matching TRBD1. With 3 bases clipped from V and 3 bases from J, the junction kept 10 bases outside the gene matches. CDR1 is SGHRS, CDR2 YFSETQ, per germline. The CDR3 runs 16 residues. The DNA for the CDR3 is TGCGCCAGCAGCTATTCCTCCGGGACAGGGCACTACGAGCAGTACTTC. It specifies CASSYSSGTGHYEQYF.

This sequence joins TRBV6-1 and TRBJ2-7; D gene uncertain. The CDR3 is 12 residues long. With 4 bases removed from V and 3 bases from J, the gap between germline ends came to 7 bases. Germline V lookup: CDR1 MNHNS, CDR2 SASEGT. This CDR3 is CASSVAIYEQYF. In nucleotides, the CDR3 is TGTGCCAGCAGTGTGGCCATCTACGAGCAGTACTTC.

This chain connects TRBV2 to TRBJ2-1; 7 bases align to TRBD2. The V segment lost 6 bases and the J segment 9 bases; nucleotides outside the gene matches: 14. The CDR3 runs to 15 residues. CDR1 and CDR2 (germline): SNHLY, FYNNEI. The CDR3 DNA follows: TGTGCCAGCAGGATAACCGGGACTATGATCGGTGAGCAGTTCTTC. As protein: CASRITGTMIGEQFF.